The clone carrying this T cell receptor beta chain appeared once. Its cognate antigen is unknown. These data come from a study of cytomegalovirus exposure and HLA in healthy donors. Whole-study results and caveats: Previously analyzed data showed that most TCR beta V segments were productive at a frequency of about 90% or about 30%.

Amplification used 60 Vbeta primers and 13 Jbeta primers. Generated by immunoSEQ multiplex PCR, the TCRdb table keeps only in-frame clones and is missing some. The sample consists of 190,000 or so clones, 82% of them appearing once. This CDR3 spans 15 amino acids. Germline CDR1 and CDR2: ENHRY and SYGVKD. Trimming left V 2 bases short and J 4 bases short, with 11 bases between. The rearrangement links TRBV10-3 to TRBJ2-2; D possibly corresponds to TRBD2 (6 bases). The receptor was isolated from a boy aged 2 to 9 in good health and CMV-seronegative. Sequenced: PBMCs. The CDR3 nucleotides are TGTGCCATCAGTGAGGCGGGGCTGAGCACCGGGGAGCTGTTTTTT. This gives the protein CAISEAGLSTGELFF.